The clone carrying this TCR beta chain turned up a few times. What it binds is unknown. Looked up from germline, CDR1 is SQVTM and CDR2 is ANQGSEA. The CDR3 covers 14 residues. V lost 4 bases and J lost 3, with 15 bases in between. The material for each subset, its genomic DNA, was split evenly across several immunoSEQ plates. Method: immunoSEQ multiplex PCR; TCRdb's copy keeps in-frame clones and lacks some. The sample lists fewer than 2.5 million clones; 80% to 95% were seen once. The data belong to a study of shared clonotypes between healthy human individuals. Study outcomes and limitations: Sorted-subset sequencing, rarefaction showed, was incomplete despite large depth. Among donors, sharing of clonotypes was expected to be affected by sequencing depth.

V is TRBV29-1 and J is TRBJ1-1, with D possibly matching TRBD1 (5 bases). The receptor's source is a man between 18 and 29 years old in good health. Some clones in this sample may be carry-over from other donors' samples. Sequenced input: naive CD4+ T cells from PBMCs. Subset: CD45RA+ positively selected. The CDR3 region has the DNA TGCAGCGTTGGTGATCGGCAGGGATACACTGAAGCTTTCTTT. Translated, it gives CSVGDRQGYTEAFF.